This is a list of T cell receptor beta chains from one sample in a study of T-cell reconstitution after alpha-beta-depleted transplantation in children. Via MiXCR, TCRdb re-called the PCR reads, giving one row per CDR3 protein. This table has 700,000 to 950,000 distinct CDR3 sequences, 16% appearing once. The source material was PBMCs, mostly from graft donor cells, sampled 360 days after TCRalphabeta/CD19-depleted stem cell transplant. The receptors here all came from a male patient aged 10-17 years who had a stem cell transplant for acute lymphoblastic leukemia, so the T cells may come from the graft donor. Both conserved end residues are trimmed from each CDR3.

v_gene: TRBV12-3/TRBV12-4; CDR3aa: ARRDRS
v_gene: TRBV5-1; CDR3aa: ASSLGHGPAEAF
v_gene: TRBV20-1; CDR3aa: SAILSSGFHEQY
v_gene: TRBV18; CDR3aa: ASSASGGSSYNEQF
v_gene: TRBV5-5; CDR3aa: ASTLTGSLAAASGEQF
v_gene: TRBV11-1; CDR3aa: ASSRGSGSRTDTQY
v_gene: TRBV27; CDR3aa: ASSNLAGEVEQY
v_gene: TRBV20-1; CDR3aa: SARASPGSLYEQY
v_gene: TRBV9; CDR3aa: ASSVTPGLAGTGELF
v_gene: TRBV5-1; CDR3aa: ASSLKPPFTDTQY
v_gene: TRBV7-2; CDR3aa: ASSSSSGGETQY
v_gene: TRBV12-3/TRBV12-4; CDR3aa: ASSLDGWEVHQNGEQF
v_gene: TRBV18; CDR3aa: ASSLFEGVNSYEQY
v_gene: TRBV5-1; CDR3aa: ASSFLGASEAF
v_gene: TRBV6-1; CDR3aa: ASSQLKGVRAEAF
v_gene: TRBV29-1; CDR3aa: SVERAEGGGF
v_gene: TRBV29-1; CDR3aa: SVGDQSRGDTQY
v_gene: TRBV29-1; CDR3aa: SVDRSNTEAF
v_gene: TRBV12-3/TRBV12-4; CDR3aa: ASSLHSSNTEAF
v_gene: TRBV4-2; CDR3aa: ASRRGGRGYT
v_gene: TRBV7-8; CDR3aa: ASSSSRAQETQY
v_gene: TRBV13; CDR3aa: ASSLAFVDRGETQY
v_gene: TRBV24-1; CDR3aa: ATSDLTVYNEQF
v_gene: TRBV7-9; CDR3aa: ASSLSLNEQY
v_gene: TRBV7-6; CDR3aa: ASSSYLPETQY
v_gene: TRBV29-1; CDR3aa: SHRAGGRTEAF
v_gene: TRBV7-3; CDR3aa: ASSPDSSYNSPLH
v_gene: TRBV2; CDR3aa: ASSEVGTNGNEQF
v_gene: TRBV5-1; CDR3aa: ASTEEPGAVYEQY
v_gene: TRBV27; CDR3aa: ASSFSRTGLVNEQF
v_gene: TRBV5-1; CDR3aa: ASSSSHTPGQRDEQY
v_gene: TRBV12-3/TRBV12-4; CDR3aa: ASSPGKGLTEAF
v_gene: TRBV29-1; CDR3aa: SVSLTDPSGRLLYNEQF
v_gene: TRBV7-6; CDR3aa: ASSPLTGYNEQF
v_gene: TRBV6-2/TRBV6-3; CDR3aa: ASSFGTGGNEQF
v_gene: TRBV3-1; CDR3aa: ASSQGGGIYNEQF
v_gene: TRBV7-9; CDR3aa: ASSFAGLDWTGELF
v_gene: TRBV12-3/TRBV12-4; CDR3aa: ASSPGETSEQF
v_gene: TRBV28; CDR3aa: ASSPRRQNEKLF
v_gene: TRBV6-1; CDR3aa: ASSPVRRARGNEQF